The 16 T cell receptor beta chains presented below share a single source sample, sequenced in a study of cytomegalovirus exposure and HLA in healthy donors. PCR used 60 Vbeta primers and 13 Jbeta primers. Profiled with immunoSEQ multiplex PCR; TCRdb holds only in-frame clones, not every one. The sample holds over 110,000 clones, under 90% seen once. The sequenced sample consisted of PBMCs. The receptor set was obtained from a male donor in good health and CMV-seronegative.

CDR3 region: CASRRIAGGYNEQFF. The DNA of the CDR3 is TGTGCCAGCAGAAGGATAGCGGGAGGCTACAATGAGCAGTTCTTC. The V and J genes are TRBV27 and TRBJ2-1; 10 bases align to TRBD2. The CDR3 has 15 amino acids. CDR1 is MNHEY, CDR2 SMNVEV, per germline (reference sequence). Trimming cost V 6 bases and J 3 bases; bases outside gene matches: 5.

The V gene is TRBV4-3, the J gene TRBJ2-7; TRBD2 matches at 13 bases. Per the germline V gene, CDR1 is LGHNA and CDR2 is YSLEER. The J segment lost 3 bases and the V segment lost 3 bases, leaving 5 bases of the junction unmatched. CDR3 length: 16 residues. The CDR3 spells CASSHLGTSGIYEQYF. The CDR3 nucleotides read TGCGCCAGCAGCCATCTCGGGACTAGCGGGATCTACGAGCAGTACTTC.

CDR3 nucleotides: TGTGCCAGTAGTATGGGCCAGGGAACCGGAAACACCATATATTTT. Translating gives CASSMGQGTGNTIYF. This chain links TRBV19 with TRBJ1-3; D may be TRBD1 (5 bases). Trimming took off 3 bases at V and 4 bases at J, with 13 bases between the two ends. The germline V gene encodes CDR1 LNHDA and CDR2 SQIVND (reference sequence). This CDR3 has 15 amino acids.

This clone has only a few counts. This chain uses TRBV6-5 with TRBJ2-1, with TRBD2 matching over 13 bases. The CDR3 sequence is 14 residues long. J gave up 6 bases and V 6 bases, and 2 bases lay outside the gene matches. The germline CDR1 and CDR2 sequences are MNHEY and SVGAGI. The CDR3 loop reads CASRGTSGINEQFF. Here the CDR3 DNA reads TGTGCCAGCAGAGGGACTAGCGGGATCAATGAGCAGTTCTTC.

The table lists this clone with a count of one. This chain joins TRBV7-9 and TRBJ2-7; tentative D call: TRBD2 (6 bases). The germline V gene encodes CDR1 SEHNR and CDR2 FQNEAQ (reference sequence). CDR3 length equals 12 residues. V lost 8 bases and J 7 bases, leaving 15 bases between the germline ends. The CDR3 region has the DNA TGTGCCAGCTCAGCTTCTCGGGGGGAGCAGTACTTC. Amino acids: CASSASRGEQYF.

The chain carries TRBV29-1 and TRBJ2-7, with D uncertain. With 6 bases removed from V and 0 bases from J, the gap between germline ends came to 15 bases. This CDR3 is 14 amino acids long. Germline-derived CDR1 and CDR2 are SQVTM and ANQGSEA. The DNA of the CDR3 is TGCAGCGTCGCGATATCTGAAAGCTCCTACGAGCAGTACTTC. As protein: CSVAISESSYEQYF.

The chain links TRBV30 to TRBJ1-3; D is uncertain. The ends were cut back, 4 bases at V and 3 bases at J, with 16 bases in the middle. Germline values: CDR1 GTSNPN, CDR2 SVGIG (reference sequence). The CDR3 loop spans 15 amino acids. The CDR3 sequence is CAWNADAAYGNTIYF. Written as DNA, the CDR3 is TGTGCCTGGAACGCGGATGCGGCCTATGGAAACACCATATATTTT.

The chain has TRBV6-5 and TRBJ2-5, with D maybe TRBD2 (6 bases). The J call is in doubt because the DNA end fits TRBJ2-7 better. The CDR3 contains 16 residues. The germline V gene encodes CDR1 MNHEY and CDR2 SVGAGI. The CDR3 DNA reads TGTGCCAGCAGTTACTCGATGGCGGGGCGCTCCTACGAGCAGTACTTC. It encodes CASSYSMAGRSYEQYF.

The chain carries TRBV18 and TRBJ2-7; TRBD1 matches at 7 bases. Germline-derived CDR1 and CDR2 are KGHSH and LQKENI. Unmatched junction bases numbered 14, after V lost 4 bases and J lost 2 bases. The CDR3 is 17 amino acids. CDR3 protein: CASSQGAPSVKTYEQYF. CDR3 nucleotides: TGTGCCAGCTCACAGGGGGCGCCGAGTGTTAAAACCTACGAGCAGTACTTC.

V usage is TRBV6-1 and J usage is TRBJ2-3, with 7 bases that match TRBD1. There are 15 residues in the CDR3. V gave up 7 bases and J gave up 3 bases; unmatched junction bases: 10. CDR1 and CDR2 (germline): MNHNS, SASEGT. The CDR3 region is CASILGTAWTDTQYF. In DNA form, the CDR3 reads TGTGCCAGCATCTTGGGGACAGCCTGGACAGATACGCAGTATTTT.

V and J are TRBV2 and TRBJ2-7, with D possibly TRBD2 on 5 matching bases. The CDR3 covers 13 residues. Germline lookup yields CDR1 SNHLY and CDR2 FYNNEI. Trimming pared 10 bases from V and 2 bases from J, leaving 15 bases between. The CDR3 nucleotides are TGTGCCAACCTGGTGGCTAGCACCTACGAGCAGTACTTC. The encoded protein is CANLVASTYEQYF.

The gene calls are TRBV19 and TRBJ2-3; the D gene is possibly TRBD2 (6 bases). V shed 6 bases and J shed 4 bases, with 8 bases lying between them. The CDR3 extends over 12 amino acids. The germline V gene encodes CDR1 LNHDA and CDR2 SQIVND (reference sequence). CDR3 DNA: TGTGCCAGTAGGACGGGGGCAGATACGCAGTATTTT. Protein sequence: CASRTGADTQYF.

CDR3 DNA: TGTGCCAGCAGCGTAGCGATGAGCTCCTACAATGAGCAGTTCTTC. Translated: CASSVAMSSYNEQFF. The chain employs TRBV9 and TRBJ2-1; D is ambiguous. Germline loops: CDR1 SGDLS, CDR2 YYNGEE. The CDR3 consists of 15 residues. V was trimmed by 0 bases and J by 0 bases, leaving 7 bases between them. The full variable domain, rest sourced from reference TRBV9 and TRBJ2-1, is DSGVTQTPKHLITATGQRVTLRCSPRSGDLSVYWYQQSLDQGLQFLIQYYNGEERAKGNILERFSAQQFPDLHSELNLSSLELGDSALYFCASSVAMSSYNEQFFGPGTRLTVL.

The chain links TRBV19 to TRBJ1-3, with D perhaps TRBD1 (5 bases). Germline-derived CDR1 and CDR2 are LNHDA and SQIVND (reference sequence). The V end was cut by 8 bases, the J end by 7 bases, with 15 bases between. The length of the CDR3 is 13 residues. The CDR3 region is CASPDSLRNTIYF. CDR3 bases: TGTGCCAGTCCTGACAGCCTTCGGAACACCATATATTTT.

The chain carries TRBV29-1 and TRBJ2-7; maybe TRBD2 (6 bases). The CDR3 loop spans 13 amino acids. The V end lost 8 bases, the J end lost 5 bases, and 19 bases lay between the germline ends. The V gene's germline CDR1 is SQVTM and CDR2 ANQGSEA. In DNA, the CDR3 is TGCAGCAAAAGAACGGGGGTCTGGGACGAGCAGTACTTC. Translation: CSKRTGVWDEQYF.

The genes are TRBV7-2 and TRBJ2-7; 8 bases are shared with TRBD2. Looked up from germline, CDR1 is SGHTA and CDR2 is FQGNSA. The CDR3 is 14 residues long. The trim removed 3 bases at V and 0 bases at J, leaving 1 base unmatched. DNA for the CDR3: TGTGCCAGCAGCTTCGGGGGGGGCTCCTACGAGCAGTACTTC. Translating gives CASSFGGGSYEQYF.